A selection of T cell receptor beta chains follows, all from one sample in a study of T cells in Graves' hyperthyroidism and ophthalmopathy. TCRdb ran MiXCR on the multiplex PCR reads and lists one entry per CDR3 protein. The table records fewer than 350,000 distinct CDR3 sequences, 15% to 20% of them present only once. The material sequenced was blood. The origin of the receptors is a woman in her forties with Graves' ophthalmopathy. Each CDR3 is given with its conserved first and last residue. The D gene is left open where the match is weak. The listing skips clone size in some rows; elsewhere it reads once, few, many or a size class.

j_gene	abundance	v_gene	d_gene	CDR3aa	CDR3nt
TRBJ1-1	NA	TRBV19	NA	CASNPGGAGGGAFF	TGTGCCAGTAACCCTGGAGGGGCCGGCGGTGGAGCTTTCTTT
TRBJ2-7	many	TRBV9	NA	CASSVDWSGYEQYF	TGTGCCAGCAGCGTAGACTGGTCGGGGTACGAGCAGTACTTC
TRBJ2-7	many	TRBV7-7	NA	CASSLSQASYEQYF	TGTGCTAGCAGCCTCTCTCAGGCTTCCTACGAGCAGTACTTC
TRBJ2-7	many	TRBV6-1	TRBD1	CASSDGDRGHEQYF	TGTGCCAGCAGTGATGGGGACAGGGGACACGAGCAGTACTTC
TRBJ2-7	many	TRBV6-2/TRBV6-3	NA	CASSFPSYEQYF	TGTGCCAGCTCATTTCCCTCCTACGAGCAGTACTTC
TRBJ2-7	many	TRBV6-4	NA	CASTPLPRDGPSYEQYF	TGTGCCAGCACTCCACTACCAAGGGACGGACCTTCCTACGAGCAGTACTTC
TRBJ2-5	NA	TRBV19	TRBD2	CASRRLAGSQETQYF	TGTGCCAGTAGGCGTCTAGCGGGGTCACAAGAGACCCAGTACTTC
TRBJ2-4	many	TRBV20-1	NA	CSARALAESKNIQYF	TGCAGTGCTAGAGCCTTAGCAGAAAGCAAAAACATTCAGTACTTC
TRBJ1-1	many	TRBV6-2/TRBV6-3	NA	CASSYLLNTEAFF	TGTGCCAGCAGTTACTTGTTGAACACTGAAGCTTTCTTT
TRBJ2-1	many	TRBV6-5	TRBD2	CASSRSAGGPYNEQFF	TGTGCCAGCAGCCGGAGTGCGGGAGGGCCTTACAATGAGCAGTTCTTC
TRBJ2-7	many	TRBV20-1	NA	CSAVGGSYEQYF	TGCAGTGCCGTCGGAGGTTCCTACGAGCAGTACTTC
TRBJ2-2	many	TRBV7-6	NA	CASSSTRNTGELFF	TGTGCCAGCAGCTCAACCAGAAACACCGGGGAGCTGTTTTTT
TRBJ1-1	NA	TRBV12-5	NA	CASGLVLSGGWTEAFF	TGTGCTAGTGGTTTGGTACTTAGCGGGGGTTGGACTGAAGCTTTCTTT
TRBJ1-2	many	TRBV19	TRBD1	CASSTSYRGAANYGYTF	TGTGCCAGTAGTACCTCCTACAGGGGGGCAGCTAACTATGGCTACACCTTC
TRBJ2-5	many	TRBV24-1	TRBD2	CATSDWGTGLEGETQYF	TGTGCCACCAGTGATTGGGGGACCGGACTAGAAGGAGAGACCCAGTACTTC
TRBJ1-1	many	TRBV29-1	NA	CSAGDDWNTEAFF	TGCAGCGCTGGGGATGATTGGAACACTGAAGCTTTCTTT
TRBJ2-7	many	TRBV7-2	NA	CASSSGVGFEQYF	TGTGCCAGCAGCTCGGGGGTGGGTTTTGAGCAGTACTTC
TRBJ2-7	NA	TRBV9	NA	CASSVAVVGGEQYF	TGTGCCAGCAGCGTAGCAGTCGTTGGAGGGGAGCAGTACTTC
TRBJ2-5	many	TRBV6-5	TRBD2	CASSYGAAGVQETQYF	TGTGCCAGCAGTTACGGGGCAGCGGGAGTCCAAGAGACCCAGTACTTC
TRBJ2-7	NA	TRBV4-3	NA	CASSLHRSAYEQYF	TGCGCCAGCAGCCTTCACAGGAGTGCCTACGAGCAGTACTTC
TRBJ2-7	many	TRBV25-1	NA	CASSEAGSYEQYF	TGTGCCAGCAGTGAGGCAGGTTCCTACGAGCAGTACTTC
TRBJ1-5	many	TRBV2	TRBD1	CASSSQQGNNQPQHF	TGTGCCAGCAGCAGCCAACAGGGGAACAACCAGCCCCAGCATTTT
TRBJ2-7	many	TRBV27	TRBD2	CASSLIAGYEQYF	TGTGCCAGCAGTTTGATAGCGGGTTACGAGCAGTACTTC
TRBJ2-2	many	TRBV6-5	NA	CASSYTRMFIPGELFF	TGTGCCAGCAGTTACACCCGGATGTTTATTCCCGGGGAGCTGTTTTTT
TRBJ1-1	NA	TRBV7-9	NA	CASSLIAEAFF	TGTGCCAGCAGCTTAATAGCTGAAGCTTTCTTT
TRBJ2-7	few	TRBV20-1	TRBD1	CSAIRTGRSYEQYF	TGCAGTGCCATTAGGACAGGGAGATCCTACGAGCAGTACTTC
TRBJ1-5	many	TRBV12-3/TRBV12-4	NA	CASQQNSNQPQHF	TGTGCCAGCCAACAGAATAGCAATCAGCCCCAGCATTTT
TRBJ1-3	many	TRBV30	NA	CAWSGLWDSGQTGNTIYF	TGTGCCTGGAGTGGATTATGGGACTCCGGTCAAACTGGAAACACCATATATTTT
TRBJ2-7	many	TRBV12-3/TRBV12-4	TRBD2	CASSLGGLEGEQYF	TGTGCCAGCAGTTTAGGGGGACTAGAGGGGGAGCAGTACTTC
TRBJ2-7	many	TRBV6-1	TRBD1	CASRARTGYEQYF	TGTGCCAGCAGGGCCCGGACAGGCTACGAGCAGTACTTC
TRBJ2-5	NA	TRBV6-5	NA	CASSYGPSGETQYF	TGTGCCAGCAGTTACGGGCCCAGCGGGGAGACCCAGTACTTC
TRBJ1-2	many	TRBV6-2/TRBV6-3	NA	CASSQTQDRLIRGYTF	TGTGCCAGCAGTCAGACACAAGACAGGCTAATACGCGGCTACACCTTC
TRBJ2-5	many	TRBV12-3/TRBV12-4	TRBD2	CASSFNRGVGTETQYF	TGTGCCAGCAGTTTTAATCGGGGGGTGGGAACAGAGACCCAGTACTTC
TRBJ2-7	few	TRBV6-1	NA	CASSLRSRVYEQYF	TGTGCCAGCAGTCTTAGGAGCAGGGTTTACGAGCAGTACTTC
TRBJ1-1	many	TRBV20-1	NA	CSASRGGMNTEAFF	TGCAGTGCTAGCCGGGGGGGAATGAACACTGAAGCTTTCTTT
TRBJ2-5	many	TRBV6-1	NA	CASSEGVAGETRYF	TGTGCCAGCAGTGAAGGTGTAGCTGGAGAGACCCGGTACTTC
TRBJ2-4	many	TRBV28	TRBD2	CASSSGGAENIQYF	TGTGCCAGCAGTTCCGGGGGGGCCGAGAACATTCAGTACTTC
TRBJ1-2	many	TRBV19	TRBD1	CASGASYRGNGYTF	TGTGCCAGTGGTGCCTCATACAGGGGTAATGGCTACACCTTC
TRBJ2-7	many	TRBV11-2	NA	CASRQSGRLTYEQYF	TGTGCCAGCAGACAAAGTGGCAGGCTGACCTACGAGCAGTACTTC
TRBJ1-1	many	TRBV30	NA	CAWSARPTEAFF	TGTGCCTGGAGTGCCAGACCGACTGAAGCTTTCTTT
TRBJ2-7	many	TRBV6-5	NA	CASSYRGDSYEQYF	TGTGCCAGCAGTTACCGCGGGGACTCGTACGAGCAGTACTTC
TRBJ2-7	many	TRBV11-3	TRBD2	CASSLERGGGLYEQYF	TGTGCCAGCAGCTTGGAACGCGGGGGGGGTTTATACGAGCAGTACTTC
TRBJ2-7	NA	TRBV15	NA	CATSRDRSSYEQYF	TGTGCCACCAGCAGAGACCGGAGCTCCTACGAGCAGTACTTC
TRBJ2-2	many	TRBV2	NA	CASSGADTPNTGELFF	TGTGCCAGCAGTGGGGCGGACACGCCGAACACCGGGGAGCTGTTTTTT
TRBJ1-1	many	TRBV7-2	TRBD1	CASTQGALNTEAFF	TGTGCCAGCACCCAGGGGGCCCTCAACACTGAAGCTTTCTTT
TRBJ2-7	NA	TRBV12-3/TRBV12-4	TRBD1	CASSRTGSSGYEQYF	TGTGCCAGCAGTAGGACAGGTTCCTCTGGTTACGAGCAGTACTTC
TRBJ1-5	many	TRBV24-1	TRBD1	CATSDPTGPNQPQHF	TGTGCCACCAGTGACCCGACAGGGCCCAATCAGCCCCAGCATTTT
TRBJ2-2	many	TRBV6-2/TRBV6-3	TRBD2	CASNRAGLSNTGELFF	TGTGCCAGCAACCGAGCGGGGTTATCGAACACCGGGGAGCTGTTTTTT
TRBJ1-1	many	TRBV5-1	NA	CASSLGPSSGLEAFF	TGCGCCAGCAGCTTGGGGCCGTCGTCAGGGCTTGAAGCTTTCTTT
TRBJ2-7	many	TRBV20-1	TRBD1	CSAKGQGAGEQYF	TGCAGTGCTAAGGGACAGGGGGCGGGTGAGCAGTACTTC
TRBJ2-7	NA	TRBV27	TRBD2	CASTPGLGTYEQYF	TGTGCCAGCACCCCGGGACTAGGCACCTACGAGCAGTACTTC
TRBJ2-7	many	TRBV15	NA	CATSRDFQSYEQYF	TGTGCCACCAGCAGAGATTTTCAATCTTACGAGCAGTACTTC
TRBJ2-7	many	TRBV25-1	NA	CASSEVPPRQYF	TGTGCCAGCAGTGAAGTCCCTCCGCGGCAGTACTTC
TRBJ1-1	NA	TRBV19	NA	CASSMMRNTEAFF	TGTGCCAGTAGTATGATGCGGAACACTGAAGCTTTCTTT